This TCR beta chain is from a study of T cells in Graves' hyperthyroidism and ophthalmopathy. Study as a whole: Pretreatment peripheral blood was obtained at initial diagnosis.

RNA transcripts yielded amplified TCR beta CDR3 regions. The HTBI set primed first-round TCR CDR3 RT-PCR. MiXCR, applied by TCRdb to the multiplex PCR reads, yields one record per CDR3 protein. The table lists roughly 700,000 distinct CDR3 sequences, 30% to 40% of them singletons. Disease duration under 2 months; hyperthyroidism patients were aged 18 to 65. As for this clonotype: This sequence may be a read error, since a much larger clone differs from it by one base.

What was sequenced was blood. The TCR was taken from a woman aged 40 to 55 with Graves' hyperthyroidism.

This CDR3 is CASSWKQAAEAFF. The CDR3, as DNA: TGTGCCAGCAGCTGGAAACAGGCCGCTGAAGCTTTCTTT. The genes are TRBV7-9 and TRBJ1-1; D may be TRBD1 (5 bases). The germline gives CDR1 SEHNR, CDR2 FQNEAQ (reference sequence). The V gene lost 4 bases and the J gene lost 6 bases, with 12 bases spanning the gap. The CDR3 extends over 13 amino acids.